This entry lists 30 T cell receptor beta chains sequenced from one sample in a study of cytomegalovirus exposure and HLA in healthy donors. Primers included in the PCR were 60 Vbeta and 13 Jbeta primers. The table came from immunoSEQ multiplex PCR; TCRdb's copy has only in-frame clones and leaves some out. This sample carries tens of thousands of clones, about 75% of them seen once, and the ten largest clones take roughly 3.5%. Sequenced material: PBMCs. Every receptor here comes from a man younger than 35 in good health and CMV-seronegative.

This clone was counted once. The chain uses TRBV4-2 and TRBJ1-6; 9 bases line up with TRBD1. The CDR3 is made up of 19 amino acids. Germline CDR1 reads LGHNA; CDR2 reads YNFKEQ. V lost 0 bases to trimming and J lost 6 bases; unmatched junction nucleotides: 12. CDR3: CASSQDLTFGTGFNSPLHF. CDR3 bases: TGTGCCAGCAGCCAAGATCTAACGTTCGGGACAGGGTTTAATTCACCCCTCCACTTT.

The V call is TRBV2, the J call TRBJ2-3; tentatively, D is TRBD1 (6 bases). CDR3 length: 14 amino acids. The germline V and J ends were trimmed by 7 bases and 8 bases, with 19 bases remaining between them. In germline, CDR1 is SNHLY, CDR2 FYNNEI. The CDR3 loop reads CASTPPPGAGTQYF. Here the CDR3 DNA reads TGTGCCAGCACTCCCCCCCCAGGGGCAGGTACGCAGTATTTT. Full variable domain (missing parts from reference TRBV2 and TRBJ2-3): EPEVTQTPSHQVTQMGQEVILRCVPISNHLYFYWYRQILGQKVEFLVSFYNNEISEKSEIFDDQFSVERPDGSNFTLKIRSTKLEDSAMYFCASTPPPGAGTQYFGPGTRLTVL.

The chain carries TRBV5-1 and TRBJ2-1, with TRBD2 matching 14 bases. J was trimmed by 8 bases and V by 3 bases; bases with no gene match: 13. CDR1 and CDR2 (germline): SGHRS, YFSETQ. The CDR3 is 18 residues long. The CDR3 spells CASSSRPPTSGGGDEQFF. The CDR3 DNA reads TGCGCCAGCAGCTCCCGACCCCCGACTAGCGGGGGGGGAGATGAGCAGTTCTTC.

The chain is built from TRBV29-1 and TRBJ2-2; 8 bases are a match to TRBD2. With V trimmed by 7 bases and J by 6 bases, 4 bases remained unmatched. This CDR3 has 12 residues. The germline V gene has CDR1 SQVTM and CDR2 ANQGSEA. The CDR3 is CSAKRGPGELFF. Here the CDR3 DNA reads TGCAGCGCCAAGCGGGGGCCCGGGGAGCTGTTTTTT.

Here the CDR3 reads CASSLEGTGYGYTF. CDR3 DNA: TGTGCCAGCAGCTTAGAAGGGACAGGCTATGGCTACACCTTC. The chain recombines TRBV7-9 with TRBJ1-2; 8 bases are a match to TRBD1. The germline gives CDR1 SEHNR, CDR2 FQNEAQ (reference sequence). This CDR3 has 14 residues. V gave up 1 base and J gave up 4 bases; unmatched junction bases: 2.

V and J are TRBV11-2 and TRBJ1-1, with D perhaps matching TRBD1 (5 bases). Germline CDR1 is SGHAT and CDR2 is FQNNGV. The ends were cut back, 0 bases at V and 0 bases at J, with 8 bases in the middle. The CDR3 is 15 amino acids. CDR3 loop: CASSLDGAMNTEAFF. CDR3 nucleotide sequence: TGTGCCAGCAGCTTAGATGGGGCCATGAACACTGAAGCTTTCTTT.

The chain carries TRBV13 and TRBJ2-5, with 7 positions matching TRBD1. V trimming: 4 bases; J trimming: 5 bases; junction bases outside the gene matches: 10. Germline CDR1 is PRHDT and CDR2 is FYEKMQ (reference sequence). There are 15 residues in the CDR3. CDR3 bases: TGTGCCAGCAGCTCCCGGACAGGCTACAGGGAGACCCAGTACTTC. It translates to CASSSRTGYRETQYF.

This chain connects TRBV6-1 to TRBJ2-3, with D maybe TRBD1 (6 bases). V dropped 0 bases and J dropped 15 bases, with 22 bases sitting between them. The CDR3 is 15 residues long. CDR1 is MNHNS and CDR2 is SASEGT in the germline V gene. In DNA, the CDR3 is TGTGCCAGCAGTGAAGCCACAGACCGTGGGGGCCTCTACTATTTT. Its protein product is CASSEATDRGGLYYF.

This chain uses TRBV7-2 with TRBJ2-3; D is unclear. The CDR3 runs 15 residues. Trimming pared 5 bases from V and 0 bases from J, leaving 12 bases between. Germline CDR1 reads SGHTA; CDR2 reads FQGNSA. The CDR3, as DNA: TGTGCCAGCAGCCCGCTAGATTCTAGCACAGATACGCAGTATTTT. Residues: CASSPLDSSTDTQYF.

This CDR3 reads CASSQEGVTGGKWGKSNSPLHF. CDR3 nucleotide sequence: TGCGCCAGCAGCCAAGAGGGCGTGACAGGGGGAAAGTGGGGAAAAAGTAATTCACCCCTCCACTTT. The V and J genes are TRBV4-3 and TRBJ1-6; 9 bases map to TRBD1. The CDR3 covers 22 residues. With V trimmed by 0 bases and J by 6 bases, 21 bases remained unmatched. The germline V gene has CDR1 LGHNA and CDR2 YSLEER.

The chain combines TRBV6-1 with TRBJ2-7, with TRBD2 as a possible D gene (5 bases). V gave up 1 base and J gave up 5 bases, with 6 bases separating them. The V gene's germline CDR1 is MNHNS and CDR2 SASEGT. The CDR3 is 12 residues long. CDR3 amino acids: CASSEVGDEQYV. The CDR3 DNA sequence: TGTGCCAGCAGTGAAGTGGGAGACGAGCAGTACGTC.

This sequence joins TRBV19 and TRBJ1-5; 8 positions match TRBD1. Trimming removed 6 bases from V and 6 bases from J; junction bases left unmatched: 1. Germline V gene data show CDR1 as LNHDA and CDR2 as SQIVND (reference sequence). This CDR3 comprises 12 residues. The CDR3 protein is CASRTGGQPQHF. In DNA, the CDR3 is TGTGCCAGTAGAACAGGGGGTCAGCCCCAGCATTTT.

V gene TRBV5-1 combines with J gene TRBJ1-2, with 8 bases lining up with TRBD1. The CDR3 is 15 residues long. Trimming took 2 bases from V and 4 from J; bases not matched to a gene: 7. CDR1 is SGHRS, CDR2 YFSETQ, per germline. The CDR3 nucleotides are TGCGCCAGCAGCTTTAGACAGGGGAGGACCTATGGCTACACCTTC. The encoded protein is CASSFRQGRTYGYTF. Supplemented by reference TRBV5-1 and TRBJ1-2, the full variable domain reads KAGVTQTPRYLIKTRGQQVTLSCSPISGHRSVSWYQQTPGQGLQFLFEYFSETQRNKGNFPGRFSGRQFSNSRSEMNVSTLELGDSALYLCASSFRQGRTYGYTFGSGTRLTVV.

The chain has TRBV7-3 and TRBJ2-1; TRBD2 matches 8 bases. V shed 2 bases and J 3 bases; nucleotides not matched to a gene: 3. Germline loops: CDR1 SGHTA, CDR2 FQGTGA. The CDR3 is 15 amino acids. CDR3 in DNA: TGTGCCAGCAGCTTAGACCTAGCGGGCTACAATGAGCAGTTCTTC. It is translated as CASSLDLAGYNEQFF.

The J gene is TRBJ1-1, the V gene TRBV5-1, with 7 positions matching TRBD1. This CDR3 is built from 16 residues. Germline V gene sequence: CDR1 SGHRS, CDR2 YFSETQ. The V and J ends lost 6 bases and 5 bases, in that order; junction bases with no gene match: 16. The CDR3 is CASTKRTDRFHTEAFF. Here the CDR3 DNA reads TGCGCCAGCACAAAACGAACGGACAGGTTTCATACTGAAGCTTTCTTT.

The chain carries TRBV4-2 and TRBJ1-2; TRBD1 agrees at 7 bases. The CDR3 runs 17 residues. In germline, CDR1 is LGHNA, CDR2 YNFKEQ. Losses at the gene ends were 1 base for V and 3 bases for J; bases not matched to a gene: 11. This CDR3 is CASSQVGLGQAHYGYTF. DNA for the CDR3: TGTGCCAGCAGCCAAGTGGGGTTAGGACAGGCTCACTATGGCTACACCTTC.

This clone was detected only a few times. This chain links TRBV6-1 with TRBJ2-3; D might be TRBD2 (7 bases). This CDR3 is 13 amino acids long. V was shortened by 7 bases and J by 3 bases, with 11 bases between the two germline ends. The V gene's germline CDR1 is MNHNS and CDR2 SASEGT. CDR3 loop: CASKGGLTDTQYF. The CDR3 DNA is TGTGCCAGCAAGGGGGGGTTGACAGATACGCAGTATTTT.

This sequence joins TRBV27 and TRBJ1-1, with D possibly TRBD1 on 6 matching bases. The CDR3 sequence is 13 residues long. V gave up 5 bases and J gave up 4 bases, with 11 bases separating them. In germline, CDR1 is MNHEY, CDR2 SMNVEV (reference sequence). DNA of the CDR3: TGTGCCAGCAGTACAGGGTTGAGCACTGAAGCTTTCTTT. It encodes CASSTGLSTEAFF.

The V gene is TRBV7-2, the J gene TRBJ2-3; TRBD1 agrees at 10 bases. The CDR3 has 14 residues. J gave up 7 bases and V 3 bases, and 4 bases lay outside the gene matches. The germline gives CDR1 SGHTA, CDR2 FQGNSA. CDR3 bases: TGTGCCAGCAGCTTTGACAGGGGGCGGAATACGCAGTATTTT. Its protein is CASSFDRGRNTQYF. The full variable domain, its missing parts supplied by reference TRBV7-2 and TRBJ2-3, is GAGVSQSPSNKVTEKGKDVELRCDPISGHTALYWYRQSLGQGLEFLIYFQGNSAPDKSGLPSDRFSAERTGGSVSTLTIQRTQQEDSAVYLCASSFDRGRNTQYFGPGTRLTVL.

CDR3 amino acids: CSVYGQNSNEQFF. As DNA, the CDR3 is TGCAGCGTGTATGGACAGAATAGCAATGAGCAGTTCTTC. The chain combines TRBV29-1 with TRBJ2-1; perhaps TRBD1 as D (6 bases). Germline CDR1 is SQVTM and CDR2 is ANQGSEA. This CDR3 is built from 13 residues. V gave up 6 bases and J gave up 6 bases, with 15 bases separating them.

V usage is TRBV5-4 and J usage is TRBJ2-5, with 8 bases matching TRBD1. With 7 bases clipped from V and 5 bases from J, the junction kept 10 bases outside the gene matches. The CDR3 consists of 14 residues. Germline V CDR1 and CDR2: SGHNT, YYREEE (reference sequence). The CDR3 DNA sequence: TGTGCCAGCCAGACGGCAGGGGGCCGGGAGACCCAGTACTTC. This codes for CASQTAGGRETQYF.

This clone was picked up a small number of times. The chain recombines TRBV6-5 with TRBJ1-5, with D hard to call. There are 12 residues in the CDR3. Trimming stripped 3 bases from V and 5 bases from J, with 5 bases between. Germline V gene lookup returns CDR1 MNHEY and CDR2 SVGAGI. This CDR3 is CASSYSYQPQHF. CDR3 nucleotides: TGTGCCAGCAGTTATTCGTATCAGCCCCAGCATTTT.

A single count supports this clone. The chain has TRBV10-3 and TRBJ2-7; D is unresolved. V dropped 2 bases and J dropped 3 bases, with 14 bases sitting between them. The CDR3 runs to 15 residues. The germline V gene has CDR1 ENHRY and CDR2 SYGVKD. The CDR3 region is CAISEMPMENYEQYF. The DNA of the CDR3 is TGTGCCATCAGTGAGATGCCGATGGAGAACTACGAGCAGTACTTC.

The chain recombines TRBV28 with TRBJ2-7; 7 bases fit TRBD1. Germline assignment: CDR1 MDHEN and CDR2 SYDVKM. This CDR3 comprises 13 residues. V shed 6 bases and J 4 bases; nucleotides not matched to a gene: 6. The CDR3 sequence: CASSFTGEYEQYF. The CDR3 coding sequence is TGTGCCAGCAGCTTTACAGGGGAATACGAGCAGTACTTC.

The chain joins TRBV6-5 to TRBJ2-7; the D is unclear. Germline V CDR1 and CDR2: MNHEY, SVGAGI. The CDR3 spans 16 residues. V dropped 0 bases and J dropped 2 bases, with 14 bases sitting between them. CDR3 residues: CASSYSISGGAYEQYF. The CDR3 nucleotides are TGTGCCAGCAGTTACTCGATATCAGGTGGCGCCTACGAGCAGTACTTC.

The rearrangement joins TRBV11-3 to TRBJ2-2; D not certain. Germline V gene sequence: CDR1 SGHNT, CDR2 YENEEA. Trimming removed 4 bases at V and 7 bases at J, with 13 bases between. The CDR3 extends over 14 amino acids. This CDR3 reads CASSYRPTGGELFF. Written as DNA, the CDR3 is TGTGCCAGCAGCTACCGGCCCACGGGCGGGGAGCTGTTTTTT. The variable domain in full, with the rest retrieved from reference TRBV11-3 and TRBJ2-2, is EAGVVQSPRYKIIEKKQPVAFWCNPISGHNTLYWYLQNLGQGPELLIRYENEEAVDDSQLPKDRFSAERLKGVDSTLKIQPAELGDSAVYLCASSYRPTGGELFFGEGSRLTVL.

CDR3 DNA: TGTGCCAGCAGATCACAGGGTGATTCACCCCTCCACTTT. It codes for CASRSQGDSPLHF. The V call is TRBV5-4, the J call TRBJ1-6, with D possibly TRBD1 on 6 matching bases. CDR1 is SGHNT, CDR2 YYREEE, per germline (reference sequence). CDR3 length: 13 amino acids. V lost 5 bases and J lost 8, with 11 bases in between.

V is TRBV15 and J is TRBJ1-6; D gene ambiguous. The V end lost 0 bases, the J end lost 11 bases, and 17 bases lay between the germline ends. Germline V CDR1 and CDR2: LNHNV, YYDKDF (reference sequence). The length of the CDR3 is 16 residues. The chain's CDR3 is CATSRDHNTFRPPLHF. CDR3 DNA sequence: TGTGCCACCAGCAGAGATCATAACACCTTCCGCCCACCCCTCCACTTT.

This chain's CDR3 is CASSFKGQLSGNTIYF. The CDR3 coding sequence is TGTGCCAGCAGTTTTAAAGGACAGCTCTCTGGAAACACCATATATTTT. This rearrangement joins TRBV27 to TRBJ1-3; the D gene is possibly TRBD1 (6 bases). CDR1 and CDR2 (germline): MNHEY, SMNVEV (reference sequence). Trimming stripped 3 bases from V and 0 bases from J, with 12 bases between. The CDR3 is made up of 16 amino acids.

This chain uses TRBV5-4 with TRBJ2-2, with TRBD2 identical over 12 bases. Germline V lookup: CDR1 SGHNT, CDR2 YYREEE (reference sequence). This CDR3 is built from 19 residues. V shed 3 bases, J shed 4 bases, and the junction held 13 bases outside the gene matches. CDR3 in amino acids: CASSSAALAGGGRTGELFF. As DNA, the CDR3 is TGTGCCAGCAGCTCCGCTGCTCTAGCGGGGGGGGGTCGCACCGGGGAGCTGTTTTTT. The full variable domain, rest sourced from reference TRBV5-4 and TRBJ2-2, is ETGVTQSPTHLIKTRGQQVTLRCSSQSGHNTVSWYQQALGQGPQFIFQYYREEENGRGNFPPRFSGLQFPNYSSELNVNALELDDSALYLCASSSAALAGGGRTGELFFGEGSRLTVL.